This passage covers 17 T cell receptor beta chains from one sample sequenced in a study of blood T cell repertoires in COVID-19. Generated by immunoSEQ multiplex PCR, the TCRdb table keeps only in-frame clones and is missing some. The table records about 190,000 clones, 90% of them present only once. Sequencing input: peripheral blood. These receptors all come from a man aged 50 to 59 with acute or convalescent COVID-19.

A few counts support this clone. The J gene is TRBJ1-1, the V gene TRBV28, with 12 positions matching TRBD1. With V trimmed by 0 bases and J by 5 bases, 7 bases remained unmatched. CDR1 MDHEN and CDR2 SYDVKM come from the germline V gene. This CDR3 has 17 amino acids. CDR3: CASSLWPGQGARTEAFF. CDR3 DNA: TGTGCCAGCAGTTTATGGCCGGGACAGGGGGCGCGGACTGAAGCTTTCTTT.

This chain connects TRBV7-2 to TRBJ1-2; 8 bases map to TRBD1. The germline V gene has CDR1 SGHTA and CDR2 FQGNSA. The CDR3 is 18 residues long. J gave up 7 bases and V 2 bases, and 18 bases lay outside the gene matches. In nucleotides, the CDR3 is TGTGCCAGCAGCTTAAAAATCGGGACAGGCGATGTTAAGGGTGGCTACACCTTC. Its protein product is CASSLKIGTGDVKGGYTF.

The V and J genes are TRBV7-2 and TRBJ1-2; D not resolved. V was cut by 4 bases and J by 6 bases, with 15 bases left in between. CDR1 SGHTA and CDR2 FQGNSA come from the germline V gene. The CDR3 spans 14 residues. DNA for the CDR3: TGTGCCAGCAGCTGGGCTGATTTGGGTAATGGCTACACCTTC. Its protein is CASSWADLGNGYTF.

This rearrangement joins TRBV3-1 (or the pseudogene TRBV3-2) to TRBJ2-1; D gene ambiguous. This CDR3 contains 16 residues. V was trimmed by 0 bases and J by 0 bases, leaving 9 bases between them. The V gene's germline CDR1 is LGHDT and CDR2 YNNKEL (reference sequence). This CDR3 is CASSQENSISYNEQFF. The CDR3 nucleotides read TGTGCCAGCAGCCAAGAAAACTCGATCTCCTACAATGAGCAGTTCTTC.

The V gene is TRBV3-1 (or the pseudogene TRBV3-2), the J gene TRBJ1-1; 8 positions match TRBD1. CDR1 and CDR2 (germline): LGHDT, YNNKEL (reference sequence). J was trimmed by 2 bases and V by 6 bases; bases with no gene match: 8. This CDR3 contains 15 residues. This CDR3 is CASRLNQGANTEAFF. The CDR3 coding sequence is TGTGCCAGCAGGCTCAATCAGGGGGCAAACACTGAAGCTTTCTTT.

In DNA form, the CDR3 reads TGTGCCAGCAGCCGTCGGACAGCGAACACCGGGGAGCTGTTTTTT. Encoded protein: CASSRRTANTGELFF. The chain has TRBV9 and TRBJ2-2; D might be TRBD1 (6 bases). The germline V and J ends were trimmed by 4 bases and 0 bases, with 10 bases remaining between them. The CDR3 has 15 residues. Germline CDR1 is SGDLS and CDR2 is YYNGEE.

The V and J genes are TRBV29-1 and TRBJ2-5, with 7 bases identical to TRBD1. The trim removed 1 base at V and 4 bases at J, leaving 3 bases unmatched. The V gene's germline CDR1 is SQVTM and CDR2 ANQGSEA. The CDR3 runs to 13 residues. The CDR3: CSVEGRQGETQYF. CDR3 nucleotides: TGCAGCGTTGAAGGTCGACAGGGAGAGACCCAGTACTTC. Full variable domain (remainder filled in from reference TRBV29-1 and TRBJ2-5): SAVISQKPSRDICQRGTSLTIQCQVDSQVTMMFWYRQQPGQSLTLIATANQGSEATYESGFVIDKFPISRPNLTFSTLTVSNMSPEDSSIYLCSVEGRQGETQYFGPGTRLLVL.

The chain is built from TRBV3-1 (or the pseudogene TRBV3-2) and TRBJ1-5; TRBD1 might be the D (5 bases). This CDR3 comprises 16 residues. Germline CDR1 reads LGHDT; CDR2 reads YNNKEL (reference sequence). The V gene lost 4 bases and the J gene lost 1 base, with 14 bases spanning the gap. This chain's CDR3 is CASSLNGGGSNQPQHF. The CDR3 coding sequence is TGTGCCAGCAGCCTCAACGGCGGGGGAAGCAATCAGCCCCAGCATTTT.

The chain carries TRBV28 and TRBJ1-4; D might be TRBD1 (6 bases). The CDR3 contains 15 residues. The germline V gene encodes CDR1 MDHEN and CDR2 SYDVKM. Between the trimmed V and J ends, which lost 8 bases and 6 bases, there was a span of 19 bases. The CDR3 spells CASLRGGATDEKLFF. In DNA, the CDR3 is TGTGCCAGCTTACGAGGGGGGGCGACGGATGAAAAACTGTTTTTT.

A single count supports this clone. The chain couples TRBV9 to TRBJ2-2, with a weak D call TRBD2 (5 bases). CDR3 length: 16 residues. The ends were cut back, 3 bases at V and 6 bases at J, with 18 bases in the middle. Germline assignment: CDR1 SGDLS and CDR2 YYNGEE. This CDR3 reads CASSGTASRPAGELFF. CDR3 DNA: TGTGCCAGCAGCGGGACGGCTAGCCGGCCGGCCGGGGAGCTGTTTTTT.

The V call is TRBV6-5, the J call TRBJ2-5, with D possibly matching TRBD2 (5 bases). Germline CDR1 and CDR2: MNHEY and SVGAGI. Trimming took 3 bases from V and 7 from J, leaving 12 bases between them. The CDR3 has 13 amino acids. The CDR3 here is CASSYGPAGTQYF. The CDR3 nucleotides read TGTGCCAGCAGTTATGGCCCCGCGGGGACCCAGTACTTC.

The V call is TRBV27, the J call TRBJ2-1, with D unclear. V gave up 6 bases and J gave up 4 bases, with 19 bases separating them. Per the germline V gene, CDR1 is MNHEY and CDR2 is SMNVEV (reference sequence). This CDR3 is built from 16 residues. The CDR3 here is CASSPAPQLGYNEQFF. DNA for the CDR3: TGTGCCAGCAGCCCCGCCCCCCAGCTAGGTTACAATGAGCAGTTCTTC.

The chain recombines TRBV6-8 with TRBJ1-1, with D perhaps matching TRBD1 (6 bases). CDR3 size: 11 residues. Trimming left V 6 bases short and J 7 bases short, with 9 bases between. Germline CDR1 MNHGY, CDR2 SAAAGT. The CDR3 sequence is CASREDSEAFF. The CDR3, as DNA: TGTGCCAGCAGGGAGGACAGTGAAGCTTTCTTT.

The rearrangement uses TRBV28 and TRBJ2-1, with 10 bases lining up with TRBD2. Germline CDR1 and CDR2: MDHEN and SYDVKM. The CDR3 contains 15 residues. The ends lost 6 bases at V and 9 bases at J; junction bases unmatched: 11. The CDR3 DNA sequence: TGTGCCAGCAGCCCGGGGTCTAGCGGGAGCGGTGAGCAGTTCTTC. It specifies CASSPGSSGSGEQFF.

The V and J genes are TRBV2 and TRBJ1-5; D might be TRBD1 (5 bases). The CDR3 spans 17 residues. Germline CDR1 reads SNHLY; CDR2 reads FYNNEI. Trimming took off 6 bases at V and 0 bases at J, with 18 bases between the two ends. In DNA, the CDR3 is TGTGCCAGCAGCCTCTCCGGAGACAGATATAGCAATCAGCCCCAGCATTTT. Its protein product is CASSLSGDRYSNQPQHF.

This chain uses TRBV6-6 with TRBJ2-3; D unclear. Trimming removed 5 bases at V and 3 bases at J, with 6 bases between. The length of the CDR3 is 12 residues. In germline, CDR1 is MNHNY, CDR2 SVGAGI (reference sequence). As DNA, the CDR3 is TGTGCCAGCAGTCCAGAAACAGATACGCAGTATTTT. Encoded protein: CASSPETDTQYF.

The rearrangement joins TRBV2 to TRBJ1-1, with 11 bases lining up with TRBD1. The junction had 3 bases not matched to a gene; V was cut back by 8 bases and J by 1 base. This CDR3 region has 14 residues. Per germline, CDR1 SNHLY and CDR2 FYNNEI. The CDR3: CASCGTGGNTEAFF. CDR3 nucleotide sequence: TGTGCCAGCTGCGGGACAGGGGGGAACACTGAAGCTTTCTTT.